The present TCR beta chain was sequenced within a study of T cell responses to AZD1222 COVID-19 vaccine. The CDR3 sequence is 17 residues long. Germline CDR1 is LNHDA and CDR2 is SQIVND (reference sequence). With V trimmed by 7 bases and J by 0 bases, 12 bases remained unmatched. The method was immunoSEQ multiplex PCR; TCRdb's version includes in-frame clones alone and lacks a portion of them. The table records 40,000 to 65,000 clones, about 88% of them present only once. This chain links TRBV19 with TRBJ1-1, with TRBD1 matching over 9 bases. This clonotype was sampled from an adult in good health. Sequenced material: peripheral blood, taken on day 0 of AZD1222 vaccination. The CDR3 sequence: CASNPRGDRAMNTEAFF. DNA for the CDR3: TGTGCCAGTAATCCTAGGGGGGACAGGGCGATGAACACTGAAGCTTTCTTT.